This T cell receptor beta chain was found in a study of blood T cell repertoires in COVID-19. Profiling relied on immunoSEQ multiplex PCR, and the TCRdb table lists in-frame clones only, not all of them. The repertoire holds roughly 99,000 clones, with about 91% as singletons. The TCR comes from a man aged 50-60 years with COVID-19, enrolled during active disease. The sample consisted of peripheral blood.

The CDR3 region is CASSLGRTGWRSPLHF. The DNA for the CDR3 is TGCGCCAGCAGCTTGGGCCGGACAGGGTGGCGTTCACCCCTCCACTTT. This sequence joins TRBV5-1 and TRBJ1-6, with TRBD1 matching over 8 bases. The CDR3 totals 16 residues. The V gene's germline CDR1 is SGHRS and CDR2 YFSETQ. V was pared by 0 bases and J by 9 bases, with 8 bases of the junction left unmatched.